This TCR beta chain was sequenced during a study of Ad26.COV2.S vaccination and SARS-CoV-2 variants. Assay used: immunoSEQ multiplex PCR; TCRdb lists only in-frame clones, some missing. The sample lists some 290,000 clones; about 86% were seen once. V was shortened by 7 bases and J by 6 bases, with 15 bases between the two germline ends. Germline V gives CDR1 LNHDA, CDR2 SQIVND (reference sequence). This CDR3 contains 13 residues. Treatment here: 15 to 20 received Ad26.COV2.S at low or high dose, single or two shots; several received placebo; per-sample allocation not given. At day 63 after the first vaccine or placebo injection, samples were drawn.

The specimen comprised peripheral blood, sampled in a trial of Ad26.COV2.S vaccine versus placebo. The receptor was derived from a person between 18 and 65 years old who received the Ad26.COV2.S COVID-19 vaccine or a placebo. V usage is TRBV19 and J usage is TRBJ1-1; D gene unclear. This CDR3 reads CASTASKRAEAFF. The CDR3 DNA reads as TGTGCCAGTACCGCTTCCAAGAGGGCTGAAGCTTTCTTT.